The clone carrying this TCR beta chain has just a few counts. What it binds is unknown. This sample is drawn from a study of cytomegalovirus exposure and HLA in healthy donors. Regarding the study as a whole: A previous analysis found most TCR beta V segments productive roughly 87% or roughly 30% of the time.

Vbeta (60) and Jbeta (13) primers were used in the PCR. The assay was immunoSEQ multiplex PCR, and TCRdb's table has in-frame clones only and misses some. This sample yields over 150,000 clones, of which 68% are seen a single time; roughly 1.4% belongs to the top ten. Among the donors, all were healthy bone marrow donors. CDR1 SGHRS and CDR2 YFSETQ come from the germline V gene. J was trimmed by 0 bases and V by 4 bases; bases with no gene match: 8. CDR3 length: 18 residues. V and J are TRBV5-1 and TRBJ2-7, with TRBD2 identical over 15 bases. The sequenced sample was PBMCs. This receptor was obtained from a man between 45 and 60 years old in good health and CMV-seronegative. The CDR3 sequence is CASSRGLAGGPSSYEQYF. The DNA for the CDR3 is TGCGCCAGCAGCCGGGGACTAGCGGGGGGCCCGAGCTCCTACGAGCAGTACTTC. Drawing the rest from reference TRBV5-1 and TRBJ2-7, the complete variable domain is KAGVTQTPRYLIKTRGQQVTLSCSPISGHRSVSWYQQTPGQGLQFLFEYFSETQRNKGNFPGRFSGRQFSNSRSEMNVSTLELGDSALYLCASSRGLAGGPSSYEQYFGPGTRLTVT.